This TCR beta chain originates from a study of blood T cell repertoires in COVID-19. Germline-derived CDR1 and CDR2 are SGHTA and FQGNSA. Trimming took off 6 bases at V and 0 bases at J, with 6 bases between the two ends. This CDR3 has 13 residues. In the authors' methods: For nucleated cells, counts were estimated from reference gene primer amplification. Clones were read by immunoSEQ multiplex PCR, and TCRdb kept only the in-frame ones, dropping some. V and J calls and clone size are those listed in that table; D and trimming were worked out from the DNA. Seen here are hundreds of thousands of clones, 75% to 90% observed once, and the top ten hold about 0.26%.

The receptor's source is a woman younger than 30 with acute or convalescent COVID-19. The sequencing input was peripheral blood. The rearrangement uses TRBV7-2 and TRBJ2-1; no definite D call. For the CDR3, the DNA is TGTGCCAGCAGAACGGGCTCCTACAATGAGCAGTTCTTC. Its protein is CASRTGSYNEQFF.